Shown below are 24 T cell receptor beta chains from a single sample sequenced in a study of regulatory T cells in long-lasting Graves disease. The time point here: newly diagnosed GD, antithyroid drugs for less than 3 months. Preparation of the TCR library used RNA extracted from PBMCs. In building TCR beta libraries, iRepertoire HTBI primers were used together with Arm-PCR of CDR3 regions. MiXCR, applied by TCRdb to the multiplex PCR reads, yields one record per CDR3 protein. Among under 700,000 distinct CDR3 sequences listed, about 16% were seen once. This sample was also put to use in a study of T cells in Graves' hyperthyroidism and ophthalmopathy.

The starting material was peripheral blood mononuclear cells (PBMCs), obtained at new diagnosis, from a patient treated with antithyroid drugs. The receptors were sampled from a middle-aged woman with Graves disease.

This clonotype was detected ten times or more. The chain links TRBV3-1 to TRBJ2-3; 7 nucleotides match TRBD2. The germline V gene has CDR1 LGHDT and CDR2 YNNKEL (reference sequence). The ends lost 1 base at V and 4 bases at J; junction bases unmatched: 8. The CDR3 consists of 16 residues. The CDR3 coding sequence is TGTGCCAGCAGCCAAGTGAGGCGGGGGAGCTCAGATACGCAGTATTTT. This sequence encodes CASSQVRRGSSDTQYF.

This clonotype appeared many times. The chain recombines TRBV12-3 or TRBV12-4 with TRBJ1-5, with D hard to call. Deletions cut 3 bases from V and 7 bases from J, with 7 bases between. The CDR3 is made up of 12 amino acids. CDR3 in DNA: TGTGCCAGCAGTTTTCGTGGGCAGCCCCAGCATTTT. It translates to CASSFRGQPQHF.

The V and J genes are TRBV9 and TRBJ1-2, with TRBD1 matching over 8 bases. The germline V gene encodes CDR1 SGDLS and CDR2 YYNGEE. The CDR3 contains 15 residues. With 2 bases clipped from V and 1 base from J, the junction kept 4 bases outside the gene matches. CDR3 loop: CASSVGTGVNYGYTF. The CDR3 nucleotides read TGTGCCAGCAGCGTTGGGACAGGAGTTAACTATGGCTACACCTTC.

The genes are TRBV4-1 and TRBJ1-2; TRBD1 agrees at 10 bases. V was pared by 3 bases and J by 4 bases, with 11 bases of the junction left unmatched. This CDR3 region has 17 residues. From germline, CDR1 is MGHRA and CDR2 YSYEKL. This chain's CDR3 is CASSQGGGTGEFYGYTF. In nucleotides, the CDR3 is TGCGCCAGCAGCCAGGGGGGCGGGACAGGGGAGTTCTATGGCTACACCTTC.

In the case of this clonotype: A much larger clone differs from this one at a single base, so this may be a read error. The chain is built from TRBV20-1 and TRBJ2-3; possible D gene TRBD2, 6 bases. The germline V and J ends were trimmed by 2 bases and 3 bases, with 12 bases remaining between them. This CDR3 is 14 amino acids long. Germline V gene sequence: CDR1 DFQATT, CDR2 SNEGSKA (reference sequence). The CDR3 is CSARRRGLTDTQYF. The CDR3 coding sequence is TGCAGTGCTAGAAGGAGGGGCCTGACAGATACGCAGTATTTT.

This clonotype was counted only a few times. The chain employs TRBV24-1 and TRBJ1-2, with a weak D call TRBD1 (5 bases). The CDR3 spans 12 residues. Germline CDR1 KGHDR, CDR2 SFDVKD. V gave up 4 bases and J gave up 8 bases, with 10 bases separating them. In nucleotides, the CDR3 is TGTGCCACCAGTGAGGCAGGGCTCGGCTACACCTTC. It encodes CATSEAGLGYTF.

V is TRBV6-2 or TRBV6-3 and J is TRBJ1-2, with 7 bases aligning to TRBD1. In germline, CDR1 is MNHEY, CDR2 SVGEGT. With 7 bases clipped from V and 1 base from J, the junction kept 6 bases outside the gene matches. CDR3 length equals 14 residues. The chain's CDR3 is CASNQGDDNYGYTF. The CDR3 DNA reads as TGTGCCAGCAACCAGGGGGATGATAACTATGGCTACACCTTC.

This clonotype showed up many times. The chain couples TRBV7-2 to TRBJ2-1, with D perhaps matching TRBD2 (6 bases). CDR1 and CDR2 (germline): SGHTA, FQGNSA. The CDR3 is 15 residues long. V lost 5 bases to trimming and J lost 6 bases, with 17 bases between them. DNA for the CDR3: TGTGCCAGCAGCGACACAAGGAGGGAGTTCAATGAGCAGTTCTTC. It yields the protein CASSDTRREFNEQFF.

This clonotype was recorded at least ten times. V is TRBV6-1 and J is TRBJ2-5; perhaps TRBD1 as D (6 bases). With 5 bases removed from V and 1 base from J, the gap between germline ends came to 11 bases. This CDR3 spans 14 amino acids. CDR1 is MNHNS, CDR2 SASEGT, per germline. The DNA of the CDR3 is TGTGCCAGCAGTCAAGGACAGACCCAAGAGACCCAGTACTTC. Its protein is CASSQGQTQETQYF.

This clonotype was picked up a small number of times. The V gene is TRBV6-2 or TRBV6-3, the J gene TRBJ2-1; 7 bases agree with TRBD2. This CDR3 comprises 14 residues. J was trimmed by 7 bases and V by 5 bases; bases with no gene match: 8. The germline V gene has CDR1 MNHEY and CDR2 SVGEGT. The CDR3 protein is CASSEAGTRNEQFF. The DNA of the CDR3 is TGTGCCAGCAGTGAAGCGGGAACTCGTAATGAGCAGTTCTTC.

In its sample, this clonotype was seen many times. The chain joins TRBV11-2 to TRBJ2-7; 7 bases align to TRBD2. V shed 7 bases, J shed 2 bases, and the junction held 14 bases outside the gene matches. The CDR3 extends over 16 amino acids. Germline-derived CDR1 and CDR2 are SGHAT and FQNNGV. As DNA, the CDR3 is TGTGCCAGCACAACCGTTTGGACTAGGGTTCCCTACGAGCAGTACTTC. As protein: CASTTVWTRVPYEQYF.

This clonotype has only a few counts. The junction departs from germline at one end; a sequencing error may be responsible. This rearrangement joins TRBV10-3 to TRBJ2-3, with 8 bases matching TRBD2. Germline V gives CDR1 ENHRY, CDR2 SYGVKD. The CDR3 has 14 amino acids. The CDR3 DNA reads TGTGCCGTCAGCCTAGCGGGCAGCACAGATACGCAGTATTTT. As protein: CAVSLAGSTDTQYF.

This clonotype appeared a few times. The rearrangement joins TRBV12-3 or TRBV12-4 to TRBJ2-2; D unresolved. The V gene lost 5 bases and the J gene lost 7 bases, with 11 bases spanning the gap. The CDR3 totals 13 residues. Here the CDR3 reads CASSPSPGGELFF. The CDR3, as DNA: TGTGCCAGCAGTCCAAGTCCGGGCGGGGAGCTGTTTTTT.

At least ten counts were recorded for this clonotype. V gene TRBV12-3 or TRBV12-4 combines with J gene TRBJ1-6; possible D gene TRBD1, 5 bases. With 8 bases removed from V and 17 bases from J, the gap between germline ends came to 16 bases. This CDR3 spans 11 amino acids. The CDR3 reads CASGLGRRIHF. CDR3 nucleotides: TGTGCCAGCGGGCTGGGACGACGGATCCACTTT.

This clonotype came up many times. The V and J genes are TRBV10-3 and TRBJ1-1; D not resolved. This CDR3 is 12 amino acids long. Trimming removed 1 base at V and 3 bases at J, with 3 bases between. Germline CDR1 reads ENHRY; CDR2 reads SYGVKD. The CDR3 here is CAISEWDTEAFF. The DNA of the CDR3 is TGTGCCATCAGTGAGTGGGACACTGAAGCTTTCTTT.

This clonotype was seen many times. The chain joins TRBV11-3 to TRBJ1-3; perhaps TRBD1 as D (6 bases). V shed 5 bases and J shed 2 bases, with 19 bases lying between them. Germline V gene sequence: CDR1 SGHNT, CDR2 YENEEA. The CDR3 consists of 17 residues. CDR3: CASSPPGGQAAGNTIYF. CDR3 bases: TGTGCCAGCAGCCCACCGGGGGGCCAGGCGGCTGGAAACACCATATATTTT.

The count of this clonotype is one. The chain has TRBV15 and TRBJ2-6; no firm D call. Deletions cut 5 bases from V and 4 bases from J, with 12 bases between. CDR1 and CDR2 (germline): LNHNV, YYDKDF (reference sequence). The CDR3 consists of 15 residues. The CDR3 is CATSDRWSGANVLTF. CDR3 DNA: TGTGCCACCAGCGACCGGTGGTCCGGGGCCAACGTCCTGACTTTC.

The rearrangement links TRBV20-1 to TRBJ1-2; tentative D call: TRBD1 (5 bases). The CDR3 sequence is 15 residues long. Germline lookup yields CDR1 DFQATT and CDR2 SNEGSKA (reference sequence). The V and J ends lost 0 bases and 0 bases respectively, with 11 bases between them. The chain's CDR3 is CSARDSGGSNYGYTF. Here the CDR3 DNA reads TGCAGTGCTAGAGATTCGGGGGGTTCTAACTATGGCTACACCTTC.

This clonotype was detected many times. In DNA form, the CDR3 reads TGTGCCAGCAGTTTAAAGACAGGGTCACGGCCTCTCGGAAACACCATATATTTT. Protein: CASSLKTGSRPLGNTIYF. The chain recombines TRBV12-3 or TRBV12-4 with TRBJ1-3; 7 bases line up with TRBD1. Trimming at V came to 2 bases and at J to 4 bases, leaving 14 bases not matched to a gene. The CDR3 totals 18 residues.

The V call is TRBV13, the J call TRBJ1-6, with D maybe TRBD1 (6 bases). V was shortened by 6 bases and J by 8 bases, with 17 bases between the two germline ends. The germline V gene has CDR1 PRHDT and CDR2 FYEKMQ (reference sequence). CDR3 size: 15 residues. The CDR3 region has the DNA TGTGCCAGCAGGCAGGGGCACCGTTTGGATTCACCCCTCCACTTT. This encodes CASRQGHRLDSPLHF.

A few counts support this clonotype. The chain links TRBV6-1 to TRBJ2-7; TRBD1 agrees at 7 bases. The V gene end was trimmed by 4 bases and the J gene end by 0 bases; junction bases not matched to a gene: 6. The V gene's germline CDR1 is MNHNS and CDR2 SASEGT. This CDR3 has 15 amino acids. The CDR3 nucleotides are TGTGCCAGCAGTGGGTACAGGGGAAGCTCCTACGAGCAGTACTTC. This sequence encodes CASSGYRGSSYEQYF.

The J gene is TRBJ2-7, the V gene TRBV27; 8 nucleotides align to TRBD1. V was pared by 3 bases and J by 7 bases, with 8 bases of the junction left unmatched. Germline-derived CDR1 and CDR2 are MNHEY and SMNVEV (reference sequence). This CDR3 comprises 14 residues. The CDR3 DNA reads TGTGCCAGCAGTTTGCGGACAGGGCACAATGAGCAGTACTTC. It codes for CASSLRTGHNEQYF.

This clonotype occurred many times. The chain has TRBV5-1 and TRBJ2-7; no reliable D call. Germline V CDR1 and CDR2: SGHRS, YFSETQ. Trimming cost V 4 bases and J 3 bases, with 5 bases left between them. The CDR3 spans 11 residues. The CDR3 DNA is TGCGCCAGCAGCGACCTCTACGAGCAGTACTTC. This sequence encodes CASSDLYEQYF.

Remarks on this clonotype: This may arise from a read error, as a much more abundant clone is one base away. In DNA form, the CDR3 reads TGTGCCAGCAGCTTTGGCGGGAGCTACAATGAGCAGTACTTC. It is translated as CASSFGGSYNEQYF. The chain links TRBV11-2 to TRBJ2-4, with TRBD2 matching over 7 bases. The CDR3 length is 14 residues. With V trimmed by 3 bases and J by 13 bases, 12 bases remained unmatched. CDR1 and CDR2 from the germline V gene are SGHAT and FQNNGV.